This TCR beta chain was obtained from a study of T-cell memory formation after mild COVID-19. This clonotype was recorded a few times. What it binds is unknown. CDR3 length: 14 amino acids. Deletions cut 10 bases from V and 5 bases from J, with 16 bases between. Germline CDR1 KGHDR, CDR2 SFDVKD. cDNA libraries for TCR alpha and TCR beta, carrying sample barcodes and UMIs, came from 5'RACE with constant-segment primers. TCRdb processed the 5' RACE reads anew with MiXCR; each CDR3 protein has one entry. The table has about 240,000 distinct CDR3 sequences, over 9% seen once; the top ten hold 20% to 25%. Study results and limitations: Pre-infection memory held some responding clones, suggesting pre-existing cross-reactive T cells responded. Clones shrinking between day 15 and 85 showed a balanced CD4/CD8 split, and those that grew later tilted toward CD4+. CD4+ clones that contracted lay mainly in CM and EM; CD8+ ones lay in EMRA.

The genes are TRBV24-1 and TRBJ2-2; perhaps D is TRBD1 or TRBD2 (6 bases each). This TCR was recovered from a man in his late teens or twenties who had mild COVID-19 (a few samples of this study predate the infection). Cell type and time point are not known. What was sequenced was PBMCs or a T cell subset sorted from them (not recorded which). The CDR3 DNA follows: TGTGCCACAAGTCGTGGGGGGCTTACCGGGGAGCTGTTTTTT. Amino acids: CATSRGGLTGELFF.